Presented here are 24 T cell receptor beta chains from one specimen sequenced in a study of blood T cell repertoires in COVID-19. TCRdb's table, derived via immunoSEQ multiplex PCR, lists solely in-frame clones and lacks some. The sample consists of about 100,000 clones, approximately 86% of them appearing once. The sequenced sample was PBMCs or T cells enriched from blood (not recorded which). Receptor source: a woman aged 45-59 years who had recovered from COVID-19.

The genes are TRBV19 and TRBJ2-6; D unresolved. Germline CDR1 LNHDA, CDR2 SQIVND (reference sequence). This CDR3 has 13 amino acids. Trimming stripped 6 bases from V and 1 base from J, with 4 bases between. In DNA form, the CDR3 reads TGTGCCAGTAGACTTTCTGGGGCCAACGTCCTGACTTTC. Encoded protein: CASRLSGANVLTF.

The V and J genes are TRBV19 and TRBJ1-5, with D maybe TRBD1 (5 bases). V lost 5 bases and J lost 0, with 32 bases in between. The germline V gene encodes CDR1 LNHDA and CDR2 SQIVND (reference sequence). The CDR3 totals 22 residues. This CDR3 reads CASSSVVQRSGPAGGSNQPQHF. The CDR3 coding sequence is TGTGCCAGTAGTTCCGTCGTTCAACGGTCGGGGCCCGCCGGGGGTAGCAATCAGCCCCAGCATTTT.

The chain combines TRBV19 with TRBJ1-4; possible D gene TRBD1, 6 bases. The CDR3 totals 14 residues. The germline V gene encodes CDR1 LNHDA and CDR2 SQIVND (reference sequence). Trimming took 8 bases from V and 0 from J, leaving 10 bases between them. The CDR3 protein is CASGAGATNEKLFF. In DNA, the CDR3 is TGTGCCAGTGGGGCAGGGGCAACTAATGAAAAACTGTTTTTT.

DNA of the CDR3: TGTGCCAGCAGCATAAGGAGAGCCTACGAGCAGTACTTC. This codes for CASSIRRAYEQYF. V is TRBV28 and J is TRBJ2-7; D is unclear. CDR1 and CDR2 (germline): MDHEN, SYDVKM. Trimming stripped 6 bases from V and 2 bases from J, with 11 bases between. The CDR3 runs to 13 residues.

The chain is built from TRBV30 and TRBJ2-7; 9 bases are a match to TRBD1. The length of the CDR3 is 12 residues. Germline CDR1 reads GTSNPN; CDR2 reads SVGIG (reference sequence). The V and J ends lost 5 bases and 7 bases, in that order; junction bases with no gene match: 6. CDR3 sequence: CAWEGQGIEQYF. In DNA, the CDR3 is TGTGCCTGGGAAGGACAGGGGATAGAGCAGTACTTC.

The V and J genes are TRBV10-3 and TRBJ2-7, with 7 nucleotides matching TRBD1. The CDR3 has 15 residues. With 5 bases clipped from V and 3 bases from J, the junction kept 10 bases outside the gene matches. Germline V gene lookup returns CDR1 ENHRY and CDR2 SYGVKD. The CDR3 bases are TGTGCCATCAGTCCAGGAGCAGGGGGTGTCTACGAGCAGTACTTC. Its protein is CAISPGAGGVYEQYF.

The V gene is TRBV7-8, the J gene TRBJ1-2; D is uncertain. CDR3 length: 13 residues. Germline assignment: CDR1 SGHVS and CDR2 FQNEAQ. Trimming removed 2 bases from V and 7 bases from J, with 11 bases in between. The CDR3 DNA is TGTGCCAGCAGCTTATCGGGGAACGGTGGCTACACCTTC. Translating gives CASSLSGNGGYTF.

This sequence joins TRBV7-2 and TRBJ2-5; TRBD2 matches at 14 bases. V shed 5 bases and J 0 bases; nucleotides not matched to a gene: 5. The CDR3 runs 17 residues. Germline values: CDR1 SGHTA, CDR2 FQGNSA. The CDR3 nucleotides are TGTGCCAGCAGCCCGGGACTAGCGGGAGAAGACCAAGAGACCCAGTACTTC. Translating it yields CASSPGLAGEDQETQYF.

This clone was seen just once. The chain employs TRBV3-1 (or the pseudogene TRBV3-2) and TRBJ1-2; no clear D gene. Germline loops: CDR1 LGHDT, CDR2 YNNKEL (reference sequence). The CDR3 consists of 14 residues. V lost 1 base to trimming and J lost 9 bases, with 15 bases between them. The CDR3 coding sequence is TGTGCCAGCAGCCAAGTTGGTGGAGATAGTAGCTACACCTTC. Translated: CASSQVGGDSSYTF.

The chain has TRBV27 and TRBJ1-5; a possible D gene is TRBD1 (6 bases). CDR1 is MNHEY and CDR2 is SMNVEV in the germline V gene (reference sequence). The CDR3 loop spans 15 amino acids. Trimming shortened V by 5 bases and J by 8 bases, and 19 bases separated the two germline ends. The CDR3 DNA follows: TGTGCCAGCAGTGTCACCGGGACATATAAGGAGCCCCAGCATTTT. The encoded protein is CASSVTGTYKEPQHF.

The gene calls are TRBV10-3 and TRBJ2-3; TRBD2 agrees at 8 bases. CDR1 and CDR2 from the germline V gene are ENHRY and SYGVKD. V dropped 7 bases and J dropped 0; count of bases not matched to a gene: 0. CDR3 length: 13 amino acids. The CDR3 DNA sequence: TGTGCCATCAAGCGGGAGAGCACAGATACGCAGTATTTT. Amino acids: CAIKRESTDTQYF.

This sequence joins TRBV5-1 and TRBJ1-4; no clear D. Trimming cost V 0 bases and J 8 bases, with 17 bases left between them. Germline V gene lookup returns CDR1 SGHRS and CDR2 YFSETQ. The CDR3 spans 16 residues. CDR3 nucleotides: TGCGCCAGCAGCTTGGCCATGGGAGTTGGCAACGAAAAACTGTTTTTT. Its protein is CASSLAMGVGNEKLFF.

The V gene is TRBV28, the J gene TRBJ2-5; 8 bases agree with TRBD2. CDR1 and CDR2 from the germline V gene are MDHEN and SYDVKM. This CDR3 spans 14 amino acids. The V gene end was trimmed by 6 bases and the J gene end by 5 bases; junction bases not matched to a gene: 8. CDR3 DNA: TGTGCCAGCAGCCCCCGGGAGGGAGAGGAGACCCAGTACTTC. It codes for CASSPREGEETQYF. Full variable domain (remainder filled in from reference TRBV28 and TRBJ2-5): DVKVTQSSRYLVKRTGEKVFLECVQDMDHENMFWYRQDPGLGLRLIYFSYDVKMKEKGDIPEGYSVSREKKERFSLILESASTNQTSMYLCASSPREGEETQYFGPGTRLLVL.

The genes are TRBV19 and TRBJ1-5, with 8 bases aligning to TRBD1. Germline assignment: CDR1 LNHDA and CDR2 SQIVND (reference sequence). This CDR3 has 15 residues. The V gene end was trimmed by 6 bases and the J gene end by 7 bases; junction bases not matched to a gene: 11. The CDR3 coding sequence is TGTGCCAGTAGCGAAACAGGGGGTTCAGACCAGCCCCAGCATTTT. As protein: CASSETGGSDQPQHF.

The chain couples TRBV19 to TRBJ1-1; unclear D gene. Deletions cut 5 bases from V and 2 bases from J, with 12 bases between. Germline V CDR1 and CDR2: LNHDA, SQIVND (reference sequence). This CDR3 is built from 14 residues. The CDR3 reads CASSSGLGNTEAFF. The DNA of the CDR3 is TGTGCCAGTAGTTCCGGACTGGGCAACACTGAAGCTTTCTTT. Full variable domain (missing parts from reference TRBV19 and TRBJ1-1): DGGITQSPKYLFRKEGQNVTLSCEQNLNHDAMYWYRQDPGQGLRLIYYSQIVNDFQKGDIAEGYSVSREKKESFPLTVTSAQKNPTAFYLCASSSGLGNTEAFFGQGTRLTVV.

V is TRBV28 and J is TRBJ1-4, with 8 nucleotides matching TRBD1. Germline V CDR1 and CDR2: MDHEN, SYDVKM. CDR3 size: 18 residues. The J segment lost 5 bases and the V segment lost 1 base, leaving 12 bases of the junction unmatched. The CDR3 here is CASSLSGTGAGPNEKLFF. CDR3 sequence (DNA): TGTGCCAGCAGTTTATCCGGGACAGGCGCTGGCCCAAATGAAAAACTGTTTTTT.

This rearrangement joins TRBV28 to TRBJ1-2; D might be TRBD1 (5 bases). This CDR3 has 16 residues. Germline CDR1 and CDR2: MDHEN and SYDVKM. Trimming left V 3 bases short and J 0 bases short, with 14 bases between. The DNA of the CDR3 is TGTGCCAGCAGTTTCGCGGGGCGGACCGCTAACTATGGCTACACCTTC. Its translation is CASSFAGRTANYGYTF.

This rearrangement joins TRBV19 to TRBJ2-1, with D possibly matching TRBD2 (6 bases). Germline CDR1 and CDR2: LNHDA and SQIVND (reference sequence). Between the trimmed V and J ends, which lost 5 bases and 7 bases, there was a span of 21 bases. The CDR3 has 16 residues. In DNA form, the CDR3 reads TGTGCCAGTAGTCCGAGGCCCCGCGGGGTTCAAAATGAGCAGTTCTTC. Its protein product is CASSPRPRGVQNEQFF.

In its sample, this clone was seen a few times. The chain uses TRBV28 and TRBJ1-5, with D possibly matching TRBD1 (5 bases). CDR1 is MDHEN and CDR2 is SYDVKM in the germline V gene. V lost 3 bases, J lost 5 bases, and 11 bases lay in between. The CDR3 loop spans 14 amino acids. The CDR3 DNA is TGTGCCAGCAGTTTGGGGCAGGGTTATCAGCCCCAGCATTTT. It specifies CASSLGQGYQPQHF. Full variable domain (rest looked up from reference TRBV28 and TRBJ1-5): DVKVTQSSRYLVKRTGEKVFLECVQDMDHENMFWYRQDPGLGLRLIYFSYDVKMKEKGDIPEGYSVSREKKERFSLILESASTNQTSMYLCASSLGQGYQPQHFGDGTRLSIL.

The chain links TRBV7-2 to TRBJ1-1; 8 positions match TRBD1. Germline V lookup: CDR1 SGHTA, CDR2 FQGNSA. The CDR3 extends over 16 amino acids. V lost 0 bases to trimming and J lost 8 bases; unmatched junction nucleotides: 11. The CDR3, as DNA: TGTGCCAGCAGCTTAGCGCCTTTGGACAGGGCACCCGAAGCTTTCTTT. Translated: CASSLAPLDRAPEAFF. The full variable domain, completed using reference TRBV7-2 and TRBJ1-1, is GAGVSQSPSNKVTEKGKDVELRCDPISGHTALYWYRQSLGQGLEFLIYFQGNSAPDKSGLPSDRFSAERTGGSVSTLTIQRTQQEDSAVYLCASSLAPLDRAPEAFFGQGTRLTVV.

The chain has TRBV9 and TRBJ2-1, with TRBD2 matching 7 bases. CDR3 size: 15 residues. Germline V lookup: CDR1 SGDLS, CDR2 YYNGEE. V trimming: 1 base; J trimming: 3 bases; junction bases outside the gene matches: 4. This chain's CDR3 is CASSVKRGGYNEQFF. Written as DNA, the CDR3 is TGTGCCAGCAGCGTAAAGCGGGGCGGCTACAATGAGCAGTTCTTC.

This chain links TRBV13 with TRBJ1-1, with 9 bases matching TRBD1. CDR1 PRHDT and CDR2 FYEKMQ come from the germline V gene (reference sequence). The CDR3 contains 14 residues. The ends lost 5 bases at V and 9 bases at J; junction bases unmatched: 10. The CDR3: CASSPGTGYTQAFF. CDR3 nucleotides: TGTGCCAGCAGCCCAGGGACAGGGTATACCCAAGCTTTCTTT.

The V gene is TRBV13, the J gene TRBJ2-7; 10 bases match TRBD2. This CDR3 is built from 17 residues. The trim removed 5 bases at V and 7 bases at J, leaving 17 bases unmatched. CDR1 is PRHDT, CDR2 FYEKMQ, per germline (reference sequence). The CDR3 DNA is TGTGCCAGCAGCCCCGGTCTAGCGGGGGCCGGGGGTTTGGAGCAGTACTTC. It yields the protein CASSPGLAGAGGLEQYF.

The chain recombines TRBV24-1 with TRBJ2-2; 8 positions match TRBD1. CDR3 length: 13 residues. Losses at the gene ends were 9 bases for V and 1 base for J; bases not matched to a gene: 0. Germline-derived CDR1 and CDR2 are KGHDR and SFDVKD. The CDR3 DNA is TGTGCCACCGGGACAGGGAACACCGGGGAGCTGTTTTTT. Its translation: CATGTGNTGELFF.